Below, one T cell receptor beta chain is given with its context. V lost 3 bases to trimming and J lost 3 bases; unmatched junction nucleotides: 8. The CDR3 totals 17 residues. CDR1 and CDR2 (germline): SGHNT, YYREEE (reference sequence). This specimen comes from a study of shared clonotypes between healthy human individuals. This table comes from immunoSEQ multiplex PCR, and its TCRdb copy is limited to in-frame clones, with some not included. This table holds about 2.4 million clones, around nine tenths found once. The clonotype was recovered from a man aged 18 to 29 in good health. This chain connects TRBV5-4 to TRBJ2-3; 12 nucleotides match TRBD1. Sequenced material: naive CD4+ T cells sorted from blood. Subset in this sample: CD45RA+ positively selected. DNA of the CDR3: TGTGCCAGCAGCTCCCCCGGGACAGGGGGCGCAACAGATACGCAGTATTTT. The encoded protein is CASSSPGTGGATDTQYF.